This T cell receptor (beta chain) was recovered during a study of blood T cell repertoires in COVID-19. Some clones are missing from TCRdb's copy, which holds only in-frame ones; the method was immunoSEQ multiplex PCR. The sample has some 170,000 clones; around 84% are singletons. The CDR3 contains 11 residues. Trimming pared 4 bases from V and 9 bases from J, leaving 7 bases between. Germline assignment: CDR1 SGHDN and CDR2 FVKESK. The V and J genes are TRBV14 and TRBJ2-1; possible D gene TRBD1, 6 bases. The material sequenced was peripheral blood. The origin of this receptor is an elderly woman with acute or convalescent COVID-19. CDR3 region: CASSRGPEQFF. CDR3 coding DNA: TGTGCCAGCAGCCGGGGGCCTGAGCAGTTCTTC.